The 15 T cell receptor beta chains reported below all come from one sample, sequenced in a study of T-cell memory formation after mild COVID-19. A single record per CDR3 protein comes from TCRdb applying MiXCR to the 5' RACE reads. The sample lists 450,000 to 650,000 distinct CDR3 sequences, about a fifth occurring once. The sample was PBMCs or a T cell subset sorted from them (not recorded which). The receptors originated from an adult woman who had mild COVID-19 (a few samples of this study predate the infection). Cell type and time point are not known.

The rearrangement links TRBV28 to TRBJ2-3; 7 bases agree with TRBD2. Looked up from germline, CDR1 is MDHEN and CDR2 is SYDVKM. This CDR3 contains 15 residues. Trimming cost V 6 bases and J 1 base; bases outside gene matches: 7. The DNA of the CDR3 is TGTGCCAGCAGCCCGGCGGGGGAGCGCACAGATACGCAGTATTTT. Protein product: CASSPAGERTDTQYF.

This clonotype was picked up a small number of times. The gene calls are TRBV5-1 and TRBJ2-5, with 8 bases identical to TRBD2. V shed 0 bases, J shed 4 bases, and the junction held 5 bases outside the gene matches. The CDR3 covers 15 residues. CDR1 is SGHRS and CDR2 is YFSETQ in the germline V gene. This CDR3 is CASSLVTSGGETQYF. The CDR3 DNA is TGCGCCAGCAGCTTGGTGACCAGCGGGGGAGAGACCCAGTACTTC.

This clonotype was seen many times. CDR3 nucleotide sequence: TGTGCCACCAGTGCCTTGGGGACAGGGAACACCGGGGAGCTGTTTTTT. As protein: CATSALGTGNTGELFF. The chain recombines TRBV24-1 with TRBJ2-2; 8 nucleotides agree with TRBD1. This CDR3 has 16 amino acids. Germline-derived CDR1 and CDR2 are KGHDR and SFDVKD. V lost 5 bases to trimming and J lost 1 base; unmatched junction nucleotides: 5.

The table lists this clonotype with many counts. The chain combines TRBV12-3 or TRBV12-4 with TRBJ1-6, with D unresolved. V was shortened by 3 bases and J by 0 bases, with 6 bases between the two germline ends. The CDR3 has 15 amino acids. The CDR3 bases are TGTGCCAGCAGTTTGCAGCGCTCCTATAATTCACCCCTCCACTTT. This encodes CASSLQRSYNSPLHF.

This clonotype was counted ten times or more. The chain joins TRBV5-1 to TRBJ1-1, with 8 bases aligning to TRBD1. In germline, CDR1 is SGHRS, CDR2 YFSETQ. This CDR3 spans 17 amino acids. V shed 5 bases, J shed 9 bases, and the junction held 21 bases outside the gene matches. CDR3 coding DNA: TGCGCCAGCAGTCCAAGGACAGGGATCCTGGGGCCTGGGCAAGCTTTCTTT. This gives the protein CASSPRTGILGPGQAFF.

The genes are TRBV7-9 and TRBJ2-1, with 7 nucleotides matching TRBD1. CDR3 length: 14 amino acids. Looked up from germline, CDR1 is SEHNR and CDR2 is FQNEAQ (reference sequence). V lost 5 bases, J lost 8 bases, and 9 bases stayed unmatched. The CDR3 DNA follows: TGTGCCAGCAGCAAGGACAGGTTTGGAGATGAGCAGTTCTTC. Its protein product is CASSKDRFGDEQFF.

The J gene is TRBJ1-1, the V gene TRBV5-1; a possible D gene is TRBD1 (5 bases). Between the trimmed V and J ends, which lost 0 bases and 1 base, there was a span of 10 bases. The CDR3 is 15 residues long. Germline V gene data show CDR1 as SGHRS and CDR2 as YFSETQ. CDR3: CASSLAPGPNTEAFF. CDR3 nucleotides: TGCGCCAGCAGCTTGGCGCCAGGGCCGAACACTGAAGCTTTCTTT. Full variable domain (remainder filled in from reference TRBV5-1 and TRBJ1-1): KAGVTQTPRYLIKTRGQQVTLSCSPISGHRSVSWYQQTPGQGLQFLFEYFSETQRNKGNFPGRFSGRQFSNSRSEMNVSTLELGDSALYLCASSLAPGPNTEAFFGQGTRLTVV.

This clonotype was counted a few times. This chain uses TRBV5-1 with TRBJ2-4, with D perhaps matching TRBD1 or TRBD2 (5 bases each). The germline V gene encodes CDR1 SGHRS and CDR2 YFSETQ. The CDR3 spans 15 residues. The V gene lost 3 bases and the J gene lost 4 bases, with 14 bases spanning the gap. The DNA for the CDR3 is TGCGCCAGCAGCTCCATACATGAGGGGAAAAACATTCAGTACTTC. It translates to CASSSIHEGKNIQYF.

V gene TRBV20-1 combines with J gene TRBJ2-6; D is uncertain. The V gene's germline CDR1 is DFQATT and CDR2 SNEGSKA (reference sequence). V lost 4 bases and J lost 0, with 4 bases in between. The CDR3 has 13 amino acids. The CDR3 sequence: CSATSSGANVLTF. The CDR3 DNA sequence: TGCAGTGCTACGAGCTCTGGGGCCAACGTCCTGACTTTC.

This sequence joins TRBV7-9 and TRBJ1-1, with a tentative D call TRBD1 (6 bases). Trimming removed 7 bases at V and 7 bases at J, with 22 bases between. Germline V gene lookup returns CDR1 SEHNR and CDR2 FQNEAQ (reference sequence). This CDR3 contains 15 residues. The CDR3 sequence is CASTTPDRDTNEAFF. In nucleotides, the CDR3 is TGTGCCAGCACAACCCCCGACCGGGACACCAATGAAGCTTTCTTT.

The chain couples TRBV6-1 to TRBJ1-2, with 8 bases matching TRBD1. The J segment lost 4 bases and the V segment lost 8 bases, leaving 12 bases of the junction unmatched. This CDR3 spans 15 amino acids. Germline values: CDR1 MNHNS, CDR2 SASEGT. CDR3 loop: CASRRGTGGLYGYTF. In nucleotides, the CDR3 is TGTGCCAGCCGCAGGGGGACAGGCGGCCTCTATGGCTACACCTTC.

The chain links TRBV4-1 to TRBJ1-1, with D perhaps matching TRBD1 (5 bases). Trimming shortened V by 4 bases and J by 6 bases, and 18 bases separated the two germline ends. The CDR3 sequence is 15 residues long. Germline CDR1 and CDR2: MGHRA and YSYEKL. CDR3 residues: CASSRPGLGASEAFF. CDR3 DNA: TGCGCCAGCAGCCGCCCGGGACTTGGGGCCTCTGAAGCTTTCTTT.

The rearrangement joins TRBV5-1 to TRBJ2-1, with a possible D match to TRBD1 (5 bases). Germline assignment: CDR1 SGHRS and CDR2 YFSETQ. The CDR3 is 14 amino acids. V lost 1 base and J lost 8, with 13 bases in between. The CDR3 DNA reads as TGCGCCAGCAGCTTGCAGGGTGGGGTCGATGAGCAGTTCTTC. As protein: CASSLQGGVDEQFF.

The chain combines TRBV9 with TRBJ2-7; 9 bases fit TRBD2. Trimming took 4 bases from V and 0 from J; bases not matched to a gene: 5. CDR1 and CDR2 from the germline V gene are SGDLS and YYNGEE. The CDR3 contains 15 residues. CDR3 in DNA: TGTGCCAGCAGCCAGACTAGCGGAGCCTCCTACGAGCAGTACTTC. Amino acids: CASSQTSGASYEQYF.

This clonotype was seen a few times. The chain employs TRBV18 and TRBJ1-5, with D possibly TRBD1 on 6 matching bases. V lost 3 bases and J 2 bases, leaving 11 bases between the germline ends. Germline V gene lookup returns CDR1 KGHSH and CDR2 LQKENI. The CDR3 spans 15 residues. CDR3 sequence: CASSPSGGGNQPQHF. The CDR3 nucleotides are TGTGCCAGCTCACCTTCCGGGGGCGGCAATCAGCCCCAGCATTTT. Based on the CDR3 plus reference TRBV18 and TRBJ1-5, the full variable domain is NAGVMQNPRHLVRRRGQEARLRCSPMKGHSHVYWYRQLPEEGLKFMVYLQKENIIDESGMPKERFSAEFPKEGPSILRIQQVVRGDSAAYFCASSPSGGGNQPQHFGDGTRLSIL.